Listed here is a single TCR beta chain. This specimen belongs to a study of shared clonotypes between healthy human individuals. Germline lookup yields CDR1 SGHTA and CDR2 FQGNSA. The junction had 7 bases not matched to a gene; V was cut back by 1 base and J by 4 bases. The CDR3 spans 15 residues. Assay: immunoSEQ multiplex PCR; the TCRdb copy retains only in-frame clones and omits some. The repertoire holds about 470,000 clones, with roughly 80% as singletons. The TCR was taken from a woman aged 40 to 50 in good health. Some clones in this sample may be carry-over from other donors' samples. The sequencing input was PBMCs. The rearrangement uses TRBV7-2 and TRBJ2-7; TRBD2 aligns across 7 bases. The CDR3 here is CASSLEGGSIYEQYF. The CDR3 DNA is TGTGCCAGCAGCTTAGAAGGCGGGAGTATATACGAGCAGTACTTC.